Below, 14 T cell receptor beta chains from the same sample are listed, as sequenced in a study of cytomegalovirus exposure and HLA in healthy donors. Primers for the PCR totalled 60 Vbeta and 13 Jbeta. Using immunoSEQ multiplex PCR, the repertoire was profiled, and TCRdb retains in-frame clones only, with some absent. The data show about 200,000 clones, 81% seen once. The specimen was PBMCs. These receptors were taken from a man in his late teens or twenties in good health and CMV-seronegative.

There are a few counts of this clone. This rearrangement joins TRBV5-1 to TRBJ2-3; TRBD1 matches 8 bases. Germline V gene sequence: CDR1 SGHRS, CDR2 YFSETQ. Germline trimming cut 4 bases from V and 1 base from J; bases unmatched to any gene: 14. The CDR3 has 18 amino acids. The CDR3: CASSPGLDRAGGTDTQYF. In nucleotides, the CDR3 is TGCGCCAGCAGCCCAGGATTGGACAGGGCTGGGGGCACAGATACGCAGTATTTT.

This chain uses TRBV13 with TRBJ2-5; 12 bases map to TRBD2. Germline assignment: CDR1 PRHDT and CDR2 FYEKMQ (reference sequence). The CDR3 contains 16 residues. V was clipped by 0 bases and J by 2 bases; unmatched bases: 1. CDR3 amino acids: CASSLGLAGGQETQYF. As DNA, the CDR3 is TGTGCCAGCAGCTTAGGCCTAGCGGGGGGGCAAGAGACCCAGTACTTC.

The V call is TRBV5-6, the J call TRBJ2-1, with D perhaps matching TRBD2 (6 bases). This CDR3 contains 14 residues. Trimming cost V 2 bases and J 4 bases, with 10 bases left between them. The germline V gene encodes CDR1 SGHDT and CDR2 YYEEEE. The CDR3 protein is CASSFRDLYNEQFF. In DNA, the CDR3 is TGTGCCAGCAGCTTCCGGGACTTATACAATGAGCAGTTCTTC. Filled out from reference TRBV5-6 and TRBJ2-1, the complete variable domain reads DAGVTQSPTHLIKTRGQQVTLRCSPKSGHDTVSWYQQALGQGPQFIFQYYEEEERQRGNFPDRFSGHQFPNYSSELNVNALLLGDSALYLCASSFRDLYNEQFFGPGTRLTVL.

This clone was seen just once. The V and J genes are TRBV7-7 and TRBJ2-2; D gene unclear. The CDR3 spans 13 residues. Germline V gives CDR1 SSHAT, CDR2 FNYEAQ (reference sequence). V lost 11 bases to trimming and J lost 0 bases, with 10 bases between them. For the CDR3, the DNA is TGTGCCCTGACACCGACGAACACCGGGGAGCTGTTTTTT. Protein: CALTPTNTGELFF.

The chain is built from TRBV9 and TRBJ2-4, with 9 bases matching TRBD1. The CDR3 runs 14 residues. The ends lost 4 bases at V and 7 bases at J; junction bases unmatched: 6. Germline loops: CDR1 SGDLS, CDR2 YYNGEE. Here the CDR3 DNA reads TGTGCCAGCAGCAACAGGGGGCAGGAGAACATTCAGTACTTC. This codes for CASSNRGQENIQYF.

The J gene is TRBJ1-1, the V gene TRBV18, with TRBD1 as a possible D gene (5 bases). Germline CDR1 is KGHSH and CDR2 is LQKENI. Trimming pared 0 bases from V and 0 bases from J, leaving 8 bases between. This CDR3 contains 15 residues. The CDR3 reads CASSPPEGMNTEAFF. Here the CDR3 DNA reads TGTGCCAGCTCACCACCGGAGGGGATGAACACTGAAGCTTTCTTT. Full variable domain (remainder filled in from reference TRBV18 and TRBJ1-1): NAGVMQNPRHLVRRRGQEARLRCSPMKGHSHVYWYRQLPEEGLKFMVYLQKENIIDESGMPKERFSAEFPKEGPSILRIQQVVRGDSAAYFCASSPPEGMNTEAFFGQGTRLTVV.

This chain joins TRBV7-2 and TRBJ1-2; no clear D. The CDR3 is 14 amino acids. V lost 3 bases and J 4 bases, leaving 12 bases between the germline ends. Per germline, CDR1 SGHTA and CDR2 FQGNSA. Here the CDR3 DNA reads TGTGCCAGCAGCTTTAGGGCCCGGGGCTATGGCTACACCTTC. Translation gives CASSFRARGYGYTF. Full variable domain (missing parts from reference TRBV7-2 and TRBJ1-2): GAGVSQSPSNKVTEKGKDVELRCDPISGHTALYWYRQSLGQGLEFLIYFQGNSAPDKSGLPSDRFSAERTGGSVSTLTIQRTQQEDSAVYLCASSFRARGYGYTFGSGTRLTVV.

This clone was detected only once. The CDR3 protein is CASSRLASTDTQYF. CDR3 nucleotide sequence: TGTGCCAGCTCACGACTAGCTAGCACAGATACGCAGTATTTT. The genes are TRBV18 and TRBJ2-3, with TRBD2 identical over 7 bases. This CDR3 spans 14 amino acids. J gave up 0 bases and V 4 bases, and 1 base lay outside the gene matches. CDR1 is KGHSH and CDR2 is LQKENI in the germline V gene.

The genes are TRBV5-6 and TRBJ1-2; TRBD1 aligns across 7 bases. V dropped 4 bases and J dropped 2; count of bases not matched to a gene: 14. The CDR3 consists of 17 residues. Germline V gene sequence: CDR1 SGHDT, CDR2 YYEEEE. CDR3: CASSAERDRVFNYGYTF. As DNA, the CDR3 is TGTGCCAGCAGCGCCGAACGGGACAGAGTATTCAACTATGGCTACACCTTC.

The J gene is TRBJ1-4, the V gene TRBV14; perhaps TRBD1 as D (5 bases). Germline-derived CDR1 and CDR2 are SGHDN and FVKESK. The V gene lost 0 bases and the J gene lost 7 bases, with 15 bases spanning the gap. The CDR3 has 16 amino acids. The CDR3 sequence is CASSQDLSGLSEKLFF. CDR3 sequence (DNA): TGTGCCAGCAGCCAAGATCTTTCAGGGTTGAGTGAAAAACTGTTTTTT.

This clone appeared a few times. As DNA, the CDR3 is TGTGCCAGCAGCTTCCATTACGAGCAGTACTTC. It encodes CASSFHYEQYF. This chain joins TRBV5-6 and TRBJ2-7; D not resolved. The CDR3 extends over 11 amino acids. V was pared by 2 bases and J by 4 bases, with 4 bases between. The germline V gene encodes CDR1 SGHDT and CDR2 YYEEEE.

The chain carries TRBV29-1 and TRBJ1-1, with 8 bases identical to TRBD1. CDR1 and CDR2 from the germline V gene are SQVTM and ANQGSEA. The CDR3 sequence is 14 residues long. V shed 6 bases, J shed 2 bases, and the junction held 8 bases outside the gene matches. CDR3 loop: CSVTRTGPNTEAFF. Here the CDR3 DNA reads TGCAGCGTCACCCGGACAGGGCCTAACACTGAAGCTTTCTTT.

In this sample, this clone turned up a few times. The V and J genes are TRBV6-1 and TRBJ2-1; 11 bases are a match to TRBD1. CDR3 size: 14 residues. V gave up 4 bases and J gave up 6 bases; unmatched junction bases: 2. Germline values: CDR1 MNHNS, CDR2 SASEGT. The DNA for the CDR3 is TGTGCCAGCAGTGGGGGACAGGGGGGCAATGAGCAGTTCTTC. It is translated as CASSGGQGGNEQFF.

This clone is a singleton in its sample. The chain uses TRBV10-3 and TRBJ2-7; 7 nucleotides agree with TRBD1. This CDR3 comprises 15 residues. V lost 0 bases to trimming and J lost 6 bases; unmatched junction nucleotides: 8. Germline CDR1 and CDR2: ENHRY and SYGVKD. The DNA of the CDR3 is TGTGCCATCAGTGAGTCCACACAGGGGACGCTCGAGCAGTACTTC. Protein sequence: CAISESTQGTLEQYF.